Shown below are 27 T cell receptor beta chains from a single sample sequenced in a study of cytomegalovirus exposure and HLA in healthy donors. 13 Jbeta primers and 60 Vbeta primers were used for the PCR. Assay used: immunoSEQ multiplex PCR; TCRdb lists only in-frame clones, some missing. Here the sample spans 200,000 to 250,000 clones, approximately 81% being singletons. Sequenced material: PBMCs. Source of these receptors: a young man in good health and CMV-seronegative.

This chain connects TRBV25-1 to TRBJ1-1; D is unresolved. Looked up from germline, CDR1 is MGHDK and CDR2 is SYGVNS. This CDR3 has 14 amino acids. V shed 4 bases and J shed 3 bases, with 12 bases lying between them. The CDR3 loop is CASSAPGSHTEAFF. CDR3 sequence (DNA): TGTGCCAGCAGTGCCCCGGGGAGCCACACTGAAGCTTTCTTT.

V gene TRBV6-1 combines with J gene TRBJ2-7; D perhaps matches TRBD1 (6 bases). V gave up 4 bases and J gave up 4 bases, with 17 bases separating them. The CDR3 sequence is 15 residues long. Germline V gene data show CDR1 as MNHNS and CDR2 as SASEGT. The CDR3 region is CASSAVRQGIYEQYF. CDR3 nucleotides: TGTGCCAGCAGTGCTGTAAGGCAGGGGATATACGAGCAGTACTTC.

This chain links TRBV28 with TRBJ1-5; D remains ambiguous. Trimming shortened V by 8 bases and J by 1 base, and 9 bases separated the two germline ends. The CDR3 runs to 13 residues. Germline-derived CDR1 and CDR2 are MDHEN and SYDVKM. This chain's CDR3 is CASRGPSNQPQHF. As DNA, the CDR3 is TGTGCCAGCCGGGGTCCCAGCAATCAGCCCCAGCATTTT.

This clone was seen only a few times. CDR3 in amino acids: CASSQDRGINYGYTF. CDR3 in DNA: TGCGCCAGCAGCCAAGATCGAGGGATTAACTATGGCTACACCTTC. The chain employs TRBV4-3 and TRBJ1-2, with D unclear. Trimming stripped 0 bases from V and 1 base from J, with 9 bases between. In germline, CDR1 is LGHNA, CDR2 YSLEER. This CDR3 contains 15 residues.

The chain employs TRBV13 and TRBJ2-3, with TRBD1 matching over 12 bases. After removal of 3 bases from V and 4 bases from J, the junction contained 5 bases not matched to a gene. Germline lookup yields CDR1 PRHDT and CDR2 FYEKMQ (reference sequence). The CDR3 length is 16 residues. The CDR3 region is CASSFSGQGAPDTQYF. CDR3 in DNA: TGTGCCAGCAGCTTTTCGGGACAGGGGGCTCCAGATACGCAGTATTTT.

V and J are TRBV27 and TRBJ2-2; the D gene is possibly TRBD1 (5 bases). CDR1 and CDR2 from the germline V gene are MNHEY and SMNVEV (reference sequence). The CDR3 is 15 amino acids. V was pared by 4 bases and J by 4 bases, with 13 bases between. The CDR3 loop reads CASSYRPTSTGELFF. CDR3 nucleotide sequence: TGTGCCAGCAGTTACAGGCCAACGTCCACCGGGGAGCTGTTTTTT.

The rearrangement uses TRBV14 and TRBJ2-5; D might be TRBD1 (5 bases). Germline V gene data show CDR1 as SGHDN and CDR2 as FVKESK. CDR3 size: 14 residues. V was pared by 4 bases and J by 10 bases, with 19 bases between. CDR3 nucleotide sequence: TGTGCCAGCAGCCCTCAGGGCTCGTGGGGCAGCCAGTACTTC. As protein: CASSPQGSWGSQYF.

The chain uses TRBV7-8 and TRBJ1-2; 9 bases match TRBD1. V trimming: 4 bases; J trimming: 2 bases; junction bases outside the gene matches: 5. The CDR3 sequence is 15 residues long. CDR1 is SGHVS and CDR2 is FQNEAQ in the germline V gene. This CDR3 reads CASSSPDRGNYGYTF. CDR3 DNA sequence: TGTGCCAGCAGCTCCCCGGACAGGGGAAACTATGGCTACACCTTC.

This chain uses TRBV7-3 with TRBJ2-5, with D possibly being TRBD2 (6 bases). The germline V gene has CDR1 SGHTA and CDR2 FQGTGA. The length of the CDR3 is 14 residues. V was pared by 2 bases and J by 5 bases, with 12 bases between. The CDR3 DNA sequence: TGTGCCAGCAGCTTAGCGGGGAAGGGGGAGACCCAGTACTTC. Translated, it gives CASSLAGKGETQYF.

This clone has a single count. The rearrangement uses TRBV6-4 and TRBJ1-2; 9 nucleotides line up with TRBD1. V was pared by 5 bases and J by 2 bases, with 6 bases of the junction left unmatched. Germline V gives CDR1 MRHNA, CDR2 SNTAGT. This CDR3 is 15 amino acids long. The CDR3 region is CASSPEGTGNYGYTF. CDR3 nucleotides: TGTGCCAGCAGTCCGGAGGGGACAGGGAACTATGGCTACACCTTC.

The CDR3 sequence: CASSRNRVGTGELFF. For the CDR3, the DNA is TGCGCCAGCAGCCGGAACAGGGTGGGCACCGGGGAGCTGTTTTTT. The chain combines TRBV5-1 with TRBJ2-2; a weak D match, TRBD1 (6 bases). Trimming removed 4 bases from V and 4 bases from J, with 14 bases in between. This CDR3 region has 15 residues. Germline loops: CDR1 SGHRS, CDR2 YFSETQ.

This clone was seen only once. The DNA for the CDR3 is TGTGCCAGCAGTGAAAGGCGGGGGCCGAGCACAGATACGCAGTATTTT. This translates into CASSERRGPSTDTQYF. V gene TRBV2 combines with J gene TRBJ2-3, with a weak D call TRBD2 (7 bases). The CDR3 spans 16 residues. With 2 bases removed from V and 0 bases from J, the gap between germline ends came to 12 bases. Germline loops: CDR1 SNHLY, CDR2 FYNNEI.

This sequence joins TRBV7-3 and TRBJ2-4; tentatively, D is TRBD1 (6 bases). The CDR3 sequence is 16 residues long. The germline V gene encodes CDR1 SGHTA and CDR2 FQGTGA. Deletions cut 0 bases from V and 0 bases from J, with 9 bases between. CDR3 region: CASSLTGAGAKNIQYF. CDR3 coding DNA: TGTGCCAGCAGCTTAACGGGGGCGGGAGCCAAAAACATTCAGTACTTC.

This clone appeared a single time. The chain is built from TRBV28 and TRBJ1-1, with TRBD1 matching 8 bases. The CDR3 consists of 13 residues. With V trimmed by 1 base and J by 7 bases, 2 bases remained unmatched. CDR1 MDHEN and CDR2 SYDVKM come from the germline V gene. CDR3 in amino acids: CASSLLGQVEAFF. The CDR3 DNA sequence: TGTGCCAGCAGTTTATTGGGACAGGTTGAAGCTTTCTTT.

For this clone: At one end the junction does not follow the germline gene, possibly because of a read error. V and J are TRBV6-1 and TRBJ2-5; the D gene is possibly TRBD1 (6 bases). CDR1 is MNHNS and CDR2 is SASEGT in the germline V gene. This CDR3 spans 15 amino acids. Here the CDR3 DNA reads TGTGCCAGCAGCGAAGGTCAGGGGCTTATTGGGACCCAGTACTTC. Its translation is CASSEGQGLIGTQYF.

This clone was picked up one time. The DNA for the CDR3 is TGTGCCAGCCACCTACTAGCGGGGGGCATTGGGGGGAAGTTCTTC. This encodes CASHLLAGGIGGKFF. This chain connects TRBV5-8 to TRBJ2-1, with 12 bases identical to TRBD2. CDR1 SGHTS and CDR2 YDEGEE come from the germline V gene. CDR3 length: 15 amino acids. Trimming cost V 7 bases and J 14 bases; bases outside gene matches: 16.

This clone appeared once. This sequence joins TRBV9 and TRBJ1-2, with TRBD1 identical over 8 bases. The germline V gene encodes CDR1 SGDLS and CDR2 YYNGEE. V gave up 1 base and J gave up 3 bases; unmatched junction bases: 2. The CDR3 spans 14 residues. The CDR3 region has the DNA TGTGCCAGCAGCGTACAGGACAGGGACTATGGCTACACCTTC. The encoded protein is CASSVQDRDYGYTF. The full variable domain, in which reference TRBV9 and TRBJ1-2 provide the parts outside the CDR3, is DSGVTQTPKHLITATGQRVTLRCSPRSGDLSVYWYQQSLDQGLQFLIQYYNGEERAKGNILERFSAQQFPDLHSELNLSSLELGDSALYFCASSVQDRDYGYTFGSGTRLTVV.

The chain carries TRBV20-1 and TRBJ2-5, with 7 bases that match TRBD2. The CDR3 totals 11 residues. Germline CDR1 and CDR2: DFQATT and SNEGSKA (reference sequence). The CDR3 reads CFTREGETQYF. The DNA for the CDR3 is TGCTTCACGAGGGAGGGAGAGACCCAGTACTTC.

This clone came up a few times. This chain links TRBV5-1 with TRBJ2-2; D is ambiguous. Germline V CDR1 and CDR2: SGHRS, YFSETQ. Trimming removed 4 bases from V and 3 bases from J, with 4 bases in between. This CDR3 comprises 12 residues. CDR3 nucleotide sequence: TGCGCCAGCAGCCGGGACACCGGGGAGCTGTTTTTT. It codes for CASSRDTGELFF. Complete variable domain (other parts from reference TRBV5-1 and TRBJ2-2): KAGVTQTPRYLIKTRGQQVTLSCSPISGHRSVSWYQQTPGQGLQFLFEYFSETQRNKGNFPGRFSGRQFSNSRSEMNVSTLELGDSALYLCASSRDTGELFFGEGSRLTVL.

The rearrangement links TRBV9 to TRBJ2-7; 11 positions agree with TRBD2. V shed 0 bases and J 0 bases; nucleotides not matched to a gene: 8. Germline V gene lookup returns CDR1 SGDLS and CDR2 YYNGEE. This CDR3 spans 18 amino acids. CDR3 protein: CASSVGPSGGTSSYEQYF. The CDR3 nucleotides are TGTGCCAGCAGCGTAGGCCCTAGCGGGGGGACAAGCTCCTACGAGCAGTACTTC.

This clone was counted a single time. The chain uses TRBV2 and TRBJ2-1; 9 bases align to TRBD1. The CDR3 consists of 14 residues. Germline CDR1 SNHLY, CDR2 FYNNEI. V gave up 5 bases and J gave up 6 bases; unmatched junction bases: 5. The CDR3: CASSKETGGNEQFF. CDR3 in DNA: TGTGCCAGCAGTAAAGAGACAGGGGGCAATGAGCAGTTCTTC.

The J gene is TRBJ2-5, the V gene TRBV29-1, with a weak D call TRBD2 (5 bases). Germline V gene lookup returns CDR1 SQVTM and CDR2 ANQGSEA. The CDR3 runs 15 residues. Trimming removed 2 bases at V and 5 bases at J, with 18 bases between. The CDR3 sequence: CSVEFRRLPGETQYF. The DNA for the CDR3 is TGCAGCGTTGAATTTCGAAGGCTGCCGGGGGAGACCCAGTACTTC. The whole variable domain, remainder taken from reference TRBV29-1 and TRBJ2-5, is SAVISQKPSRDICQRGTSLTIQCQVDSQVTMMFWYRQQPGQSLTLIATANQGSEATYESGFVIDKFPISRPNLTFSTLTVSNMSPEDSSIYLCSVEFRRLPGETQYFGPGTRLLVL.

The chain joins TRBV29-1 to TRBJ1-2; D not resolved. There are 14 residues in the CDR3. CDR1 is SQVTM, CDR2 ANQGSEA, per germline. The ends were cut back, 0 bases at V and 1 base at J, with 9 bases in the middle. CDR3 amino acids: CSVEDRDYNYGYTF. As DNA, the CDR3 is TGCAGCGTTGAAGATCGGGATTATAACTATGGCTACACCTTC.

CDR3 residues: CASSLQGAYGYTF. The CDR3 region has the DNA TGTGCCAGCAGCCTACAGGGGGCCTATGGCTACACCTTC. The chain has TRBV5-6 and TRBJ1-2; 9 positions agree with TRBD1. Looked up from germline, CDR1 is SGHDT and CDR2 is YYEEEE. CDR3 length: 13 residues. V dropped 4 bases and J dropped 4; count of bases not matched to a gene: 2.

The chain is built from TRBV2 and TRBJ1-1; TRBD1 is a possible D gene (6 bases). This CDR3 is built from 14 residues. The V end lost 4 bases, the J end lost 1 base, and 10 bases lay between the germline ends. Germline CDR1 and CDR2: SNHLY and FYNNEI. The CDR3 DNA sequence: TGTGCCAGCAGTGGGGGGCAGAGGAACACTGAAGCTTTCTTT. Amino acid sequence: CASSGGQRNTEAFF.

The chain couples TRBV6-5 to TRBJ2-3, with 10 bases lining up with TRBD2. V shed 0 bases and J 5 bases; nucleotides not matched to a gene: 5. The CDR3 consists of 16 residues. Germline V CDR1 and CDR2: MNHEY, SVGAGI. The chain's CDR3 is CASSYSLAGAGDTQYF. The CDR3 DNA sequence: TGTGCCAGCAGTTACTCCCTAGCGGGGGCGGGAGATACGCAGTATTTT.

This chain links TRBV2 with TRBJ1-2, with D perhaps matching TRBD1 (5 bases). V lost 5 bases, J lost 4 bases, and 14 bases lay in between. This CDR3 is 14 amino acids long. CDR1 is SNHLY, CDR2 FYNNEI, per germline. This CDR3 reads CASSPSQGFYGYTF. The CDR3 DNA follows: TGTGCCAGCAGTCCCTCCCAGGGATTCTATGGCTACACCTTC.